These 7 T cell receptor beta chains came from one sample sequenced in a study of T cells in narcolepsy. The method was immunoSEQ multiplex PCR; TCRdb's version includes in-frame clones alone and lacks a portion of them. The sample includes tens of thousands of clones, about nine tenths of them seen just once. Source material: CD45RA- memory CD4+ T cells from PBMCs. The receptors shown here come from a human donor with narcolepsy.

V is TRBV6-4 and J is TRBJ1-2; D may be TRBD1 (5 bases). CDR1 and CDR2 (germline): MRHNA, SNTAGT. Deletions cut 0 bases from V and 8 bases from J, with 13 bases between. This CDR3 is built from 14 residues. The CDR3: CASSDSGGSAGYTF. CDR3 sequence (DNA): TGTGCCAGCAGTGACTCGGGGGGGAGTGCCGGCTACACCTTC.

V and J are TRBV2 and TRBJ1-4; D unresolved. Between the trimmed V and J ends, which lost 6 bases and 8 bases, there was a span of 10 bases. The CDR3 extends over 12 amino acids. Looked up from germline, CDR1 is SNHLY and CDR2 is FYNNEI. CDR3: CASRTAREKLFF. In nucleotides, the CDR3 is TGTGCCAGCAGGACGGCCCGGGAAAAACTGTTTTTT.

This CDR3 is CASSGFRSTNRPEAFF. The CDR3 bases are TGCGCCAGCAGCGGGTTCAGGTCGACGAACAGACCCGAAGCTTTCTTT. The rearrangement uses TRBV5-1 and TRBJ1-1; no definite D call. The V gene lost 4 bases and the J gene lost 8 bases, with 24 bases spanning the gap. The length of the CDR3 is 16 residues. Germline V gene sequence: CDR1 SGHRS, CDR2 YFSETQ.

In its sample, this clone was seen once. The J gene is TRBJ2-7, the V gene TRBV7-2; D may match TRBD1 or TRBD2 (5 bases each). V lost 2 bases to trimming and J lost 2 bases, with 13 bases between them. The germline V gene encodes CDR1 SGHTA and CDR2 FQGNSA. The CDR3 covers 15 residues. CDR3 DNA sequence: TGTGCCAGCAGCTTACAAGGGACGCCTACCTACGAGCAGTACTTC. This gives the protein CASSLQGTPTYEQYF.

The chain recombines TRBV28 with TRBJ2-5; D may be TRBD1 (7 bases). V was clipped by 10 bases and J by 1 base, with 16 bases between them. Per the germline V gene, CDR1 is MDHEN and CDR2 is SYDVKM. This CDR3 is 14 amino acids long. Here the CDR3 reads CATSPGGSQETQYF. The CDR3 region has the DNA TGTGCCACCTCCCCAGGGGGGTCCCAAGAGACCCAGTACTTC. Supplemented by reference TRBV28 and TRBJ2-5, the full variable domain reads DVKVTQSSRYLVKRTGEKVFLECVQDMDHENMFWYRQDPGLGLRLIYFSYDVKMKEKGDIPEGYSVSREKKERFSLILESASTNQTSMYLCATSPGGSQETQYFGPGTRLLVL.

The CDR3: CASSPPRNTEAFF. The DNA for the CDR3 is TGCGCCAGCAGCCCCCCACGGAACACTGAAGCTTTCTTT. The chain uses TRBV4-1 and TRBJ1-1, with no clear D. Germline V gene lookup returns CDR1 MGHRA and CDR2 YSYEKL. Deletions cut 4 bases from V and 1 base from J, with 7 bases between. This CDR3 region has 13 residues.

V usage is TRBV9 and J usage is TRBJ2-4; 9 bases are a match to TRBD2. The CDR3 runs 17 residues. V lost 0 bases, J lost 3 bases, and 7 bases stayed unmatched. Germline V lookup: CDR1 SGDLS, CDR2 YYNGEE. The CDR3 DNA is TGTGCCAGCAGCGTAGACCCTAGCGGGATGGTCAAAAACATTCAGTACTTC. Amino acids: CASSVDPSGMVKNIQYF.